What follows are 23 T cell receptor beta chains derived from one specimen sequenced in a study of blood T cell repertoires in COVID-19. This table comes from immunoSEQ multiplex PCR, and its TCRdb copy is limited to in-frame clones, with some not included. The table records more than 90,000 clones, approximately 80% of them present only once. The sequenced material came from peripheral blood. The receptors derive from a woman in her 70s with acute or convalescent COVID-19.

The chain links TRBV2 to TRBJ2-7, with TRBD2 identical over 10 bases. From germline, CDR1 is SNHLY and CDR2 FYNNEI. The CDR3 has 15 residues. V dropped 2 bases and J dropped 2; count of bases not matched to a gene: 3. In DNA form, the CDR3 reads TGTGCCAGCAGTGAAACTAGCGGGGTTACCTACGAGCAGTACTTC. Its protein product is CASSETSGVTYEQYF.

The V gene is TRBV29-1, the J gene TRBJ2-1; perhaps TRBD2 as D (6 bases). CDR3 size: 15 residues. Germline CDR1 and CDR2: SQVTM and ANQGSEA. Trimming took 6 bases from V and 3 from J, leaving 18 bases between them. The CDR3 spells CSVPTGSPLYNEQFF. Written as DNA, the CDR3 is TGCAGCGTCCCAACCGGGAGCCCCCTCTACAATGAGCAGTTCTTC.

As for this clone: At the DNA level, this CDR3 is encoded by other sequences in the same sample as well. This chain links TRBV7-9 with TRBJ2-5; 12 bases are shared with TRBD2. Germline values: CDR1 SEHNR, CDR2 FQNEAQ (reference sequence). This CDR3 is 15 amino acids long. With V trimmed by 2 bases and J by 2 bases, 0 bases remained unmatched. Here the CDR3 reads CASSLLAGGQETQYF. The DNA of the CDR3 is TGTGCCAGCAGCTTACTAGCGGGGGGGCAAGAGACCCAGTACTTC.

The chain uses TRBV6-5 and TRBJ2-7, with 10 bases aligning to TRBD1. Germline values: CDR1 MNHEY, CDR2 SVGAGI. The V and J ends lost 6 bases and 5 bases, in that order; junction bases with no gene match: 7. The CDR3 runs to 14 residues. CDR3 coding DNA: TGTGCCAGCAGGTACCGGGGACAGGGGAACGAGCAGTACTTC. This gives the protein CASRYRGQGNEQYF.

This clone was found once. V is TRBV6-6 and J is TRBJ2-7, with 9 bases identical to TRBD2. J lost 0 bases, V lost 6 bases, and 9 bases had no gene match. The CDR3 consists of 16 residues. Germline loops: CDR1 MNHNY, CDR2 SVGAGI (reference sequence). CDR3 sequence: CASRPSGAGGSYEQYF. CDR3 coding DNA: TGTGCCAGCAGACCCAGCGGAGCGGGAGGCTCCTACGAGCAGTACTTC.

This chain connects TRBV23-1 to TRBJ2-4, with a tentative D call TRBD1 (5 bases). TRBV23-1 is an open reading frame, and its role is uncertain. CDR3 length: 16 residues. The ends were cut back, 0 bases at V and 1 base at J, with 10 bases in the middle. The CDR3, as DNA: TGCGCCAGCAGTCAATCAAGGGGCTTGGCCAAAAACATTCAGTACTTC. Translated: CASSQSRGLAKNIQYF.

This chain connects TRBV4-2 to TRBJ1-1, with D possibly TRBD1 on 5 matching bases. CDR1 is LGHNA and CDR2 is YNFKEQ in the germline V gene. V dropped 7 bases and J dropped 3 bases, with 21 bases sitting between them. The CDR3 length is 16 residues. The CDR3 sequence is CASTGPARGMYTEAFF. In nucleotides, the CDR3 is TGTGCCAGCACTGGGCCAGCCCGGGGGATGTACACTGAAGCTTTCTTT.

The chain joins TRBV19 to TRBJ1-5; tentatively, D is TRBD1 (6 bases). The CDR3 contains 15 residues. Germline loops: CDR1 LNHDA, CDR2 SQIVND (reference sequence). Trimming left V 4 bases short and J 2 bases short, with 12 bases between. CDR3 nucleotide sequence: TGTGCCAGTAGTACCCAGGGGACGCGCAATCAGCCCCAGCATTTT. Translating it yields CASSTQGTRNQPQHF.

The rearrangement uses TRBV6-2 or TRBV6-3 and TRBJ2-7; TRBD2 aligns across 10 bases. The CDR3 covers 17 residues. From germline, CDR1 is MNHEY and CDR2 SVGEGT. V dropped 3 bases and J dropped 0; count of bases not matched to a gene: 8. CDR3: CASSYGLAEDISYEQYF. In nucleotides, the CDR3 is TGTGCCAGCAGTTATGGACTAGCGGAGGACATCTCCTACGAGCAGTACTTC.

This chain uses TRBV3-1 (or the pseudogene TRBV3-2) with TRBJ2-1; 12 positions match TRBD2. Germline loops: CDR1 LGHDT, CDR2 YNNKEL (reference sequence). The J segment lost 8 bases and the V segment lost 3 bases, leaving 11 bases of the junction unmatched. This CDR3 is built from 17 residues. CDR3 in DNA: TGTGCCAGCAGCCACCAATTTCTAGCGGGAGGGGCCCATGAGCAGTTCTTC. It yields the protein CASSHQFLAGGAHEQFF.

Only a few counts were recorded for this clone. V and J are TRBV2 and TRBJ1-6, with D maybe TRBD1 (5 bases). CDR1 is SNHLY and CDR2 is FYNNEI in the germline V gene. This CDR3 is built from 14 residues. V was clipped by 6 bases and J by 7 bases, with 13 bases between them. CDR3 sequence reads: CASSITGGNSPLHF. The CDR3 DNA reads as TGTGCCAGCAGCATCACGGGGGGGAATTCACCCCTCCACTTT.

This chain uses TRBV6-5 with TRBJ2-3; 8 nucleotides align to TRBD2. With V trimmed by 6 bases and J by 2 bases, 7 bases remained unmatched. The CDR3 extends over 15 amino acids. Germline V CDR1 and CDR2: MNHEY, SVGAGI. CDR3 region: CASRAGELSTDTQYF. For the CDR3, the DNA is TGTGCCAGCAGAGCGGGGGAGCTTTCCACAGATACGCAGTATTTT.

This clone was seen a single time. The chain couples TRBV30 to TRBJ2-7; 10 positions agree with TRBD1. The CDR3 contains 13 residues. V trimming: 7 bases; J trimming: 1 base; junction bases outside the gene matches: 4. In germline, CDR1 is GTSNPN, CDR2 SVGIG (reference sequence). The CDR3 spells CAYRDRGSYEQYF. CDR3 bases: TGTGCCTATCGGGACAGGGGATCCTACGAGCAGTACTTC.

CDR3 bases: TGTGCCAGCAGTCGACAGGACCGAAACACCATATATTTT. Translated: CASSRQDRNTIYF. The chain links TRBV12-3 or TRBV12-4 to TRBJ1-3; D is perhaps TRBD1 (6 bases). The CDR3 is 13 amino acids. Trimming pared 5 bases from V and 5 bases from J, leaving 10 bases between.

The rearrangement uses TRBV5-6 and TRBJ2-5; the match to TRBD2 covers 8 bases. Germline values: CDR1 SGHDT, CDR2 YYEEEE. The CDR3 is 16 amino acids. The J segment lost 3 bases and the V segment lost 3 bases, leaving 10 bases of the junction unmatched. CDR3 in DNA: TGTGCCAGCAGCTCGCCCGGGGGGGTAGCGGAAGAGACCCAGTACTTC. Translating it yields CASSSPGGVAEETQYF.

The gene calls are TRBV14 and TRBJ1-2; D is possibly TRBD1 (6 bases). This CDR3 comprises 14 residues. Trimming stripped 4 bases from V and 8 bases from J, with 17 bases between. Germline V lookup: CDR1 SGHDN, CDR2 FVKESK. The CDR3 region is CASSRNVGAEGYTF. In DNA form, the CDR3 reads TGTGCCAGCAGCCGGAACGTGGGGGCGGAGGGCTACACCTTC.

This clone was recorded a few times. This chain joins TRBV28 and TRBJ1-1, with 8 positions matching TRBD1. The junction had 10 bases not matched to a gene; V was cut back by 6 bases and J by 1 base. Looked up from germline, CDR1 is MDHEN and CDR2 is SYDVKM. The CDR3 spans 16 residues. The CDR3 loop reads CASSDPTGAKNTEAFF. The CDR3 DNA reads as TGTGCCAGCAGCGACCCGACAGGGGCCAAGAACACTGAAGCTTTCTTT.

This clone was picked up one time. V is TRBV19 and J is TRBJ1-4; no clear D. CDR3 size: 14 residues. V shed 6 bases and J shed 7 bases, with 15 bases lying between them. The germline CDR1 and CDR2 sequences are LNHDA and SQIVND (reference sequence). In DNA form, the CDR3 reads TGTGCCAGTAGCCCTACGGGGTGGAGTGAAAAACTGTTTTTT. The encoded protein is CASSPTGWSEKLFF. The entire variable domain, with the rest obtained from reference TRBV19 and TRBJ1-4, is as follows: DGGITQSPKYLFRKEGQNVTLSCEQNLNHDAMYWYRQDPGQGLRLIYYSQIVNDFQKGDIAEGYSVSREKKESFPLTVTSAQKNPTAFYLCASSPTGWSEKLFFGSGTQLSVL.

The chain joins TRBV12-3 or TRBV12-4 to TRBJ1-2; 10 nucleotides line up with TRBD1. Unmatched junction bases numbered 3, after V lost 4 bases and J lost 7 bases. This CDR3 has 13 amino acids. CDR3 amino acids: CASSWDRGVGYTF. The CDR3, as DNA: TGTGCCAGCAGTTGGGACAGGGGTGTTGGCTACACCTTC.

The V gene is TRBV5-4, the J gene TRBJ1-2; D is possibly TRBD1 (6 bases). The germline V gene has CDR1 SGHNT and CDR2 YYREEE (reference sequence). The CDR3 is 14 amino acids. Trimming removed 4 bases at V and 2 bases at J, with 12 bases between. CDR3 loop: CASSQPGQNYGYTF. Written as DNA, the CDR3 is TGTGCCAGCAGCCAGCCCGGACAGAACTATGGCTACACCTTC.

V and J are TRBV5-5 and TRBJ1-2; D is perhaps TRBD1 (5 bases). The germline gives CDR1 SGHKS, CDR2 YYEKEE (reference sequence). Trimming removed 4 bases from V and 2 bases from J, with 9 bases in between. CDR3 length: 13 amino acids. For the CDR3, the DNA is TGTGCCAGCAGCGAGGAGGGGAACTATGGCTACACCTTC. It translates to CASSEEGNYGYTF.

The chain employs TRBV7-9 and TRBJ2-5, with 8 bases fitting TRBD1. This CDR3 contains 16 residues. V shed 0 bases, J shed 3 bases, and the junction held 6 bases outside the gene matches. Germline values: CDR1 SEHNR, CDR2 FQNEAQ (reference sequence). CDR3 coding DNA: TGTGCCAGCAGCTTAGCGACCGCAGGGGGCGAAGAGACCCAGTACTTC. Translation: CASSLATAGGEETQYF.

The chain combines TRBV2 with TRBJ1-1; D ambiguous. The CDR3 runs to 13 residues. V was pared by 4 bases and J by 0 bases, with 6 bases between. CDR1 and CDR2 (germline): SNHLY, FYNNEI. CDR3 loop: CASSGYMNTEAFF. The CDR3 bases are TGTGCCAGCAGTGGTTACATGAACACTGAAGCTTTCTTT.